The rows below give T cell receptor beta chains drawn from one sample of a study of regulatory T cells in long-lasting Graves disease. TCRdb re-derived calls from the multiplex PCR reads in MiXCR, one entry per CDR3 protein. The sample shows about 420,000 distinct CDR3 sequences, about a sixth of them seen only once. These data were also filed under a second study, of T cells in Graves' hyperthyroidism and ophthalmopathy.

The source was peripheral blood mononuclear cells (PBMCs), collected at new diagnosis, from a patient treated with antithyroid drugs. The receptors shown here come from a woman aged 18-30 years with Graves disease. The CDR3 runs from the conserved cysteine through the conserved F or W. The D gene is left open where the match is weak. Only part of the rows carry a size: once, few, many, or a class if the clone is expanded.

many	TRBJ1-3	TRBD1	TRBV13	TGTGCCAGCAGCTTAAGACAGGGCAGGTCTGGAAACACCATATATTTT	CASSLRQGRSGNTIYF
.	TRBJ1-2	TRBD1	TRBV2	TGTGCCAGCAGTGTTCGGACAGGGGCGAGCTATGGCTACACCTTC	CASSVRTGASYGYTF
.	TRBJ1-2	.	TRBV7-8	TGTGCCAGCAGCTTAATATCTAACTATGGCTACACCTTC	CASSLISNYGYTF
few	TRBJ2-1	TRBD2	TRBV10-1	TGCGCCAGCAGTGACGGAAACGGCGGGAGGAACTACAATGAGCAGTTCTTC	CASSDGNGGRNYNEQFF
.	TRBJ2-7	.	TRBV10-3	TGTGCCATCAGTGAGTCGGGCAGAGCCTACGAGCAGTACTTC	CAISESGRAYEQYF
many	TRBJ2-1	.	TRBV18	TGTGCCAGCTCACCCCTCCCTCTTGCAAATGAGCAGTTCTTC	CASSPLPLANEQFF
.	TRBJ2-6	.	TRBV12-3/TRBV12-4	TGTGCCAGCAGCGAGAAGAACATGGTCTACTTTGGGGCCAACGTCCTGACTTTC	CASSEKNMVYFGANVLTF
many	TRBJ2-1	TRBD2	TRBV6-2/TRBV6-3	TGTGCCAGCAGTTACCGGACTAGCGGGAGGGCCCACTACAATGAGCAGTTCTTC	CASSYRTSGRAHYNEQFF
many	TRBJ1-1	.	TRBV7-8	TGTGCCAGCAGCCGTGACAGGACCAACACTGAAGCTTTCTTT	CASSRDRTNTEAFF
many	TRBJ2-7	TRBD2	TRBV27	TGTGCCAGCAGTTCCCGCTTAATAGCGGGAGGGAGGGGTGATGAGCAGTACTTC	CASSSRLIAGGRGDEQYF
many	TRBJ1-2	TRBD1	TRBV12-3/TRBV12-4	TGTGCCAGCAGTTTTCTAAACAGACAGGGAGAGAATGGCTACACCTTC	CASSFLNRQGENGYTF
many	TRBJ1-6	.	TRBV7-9	TGTGCCAGCAGCTTACGTGGAGACTTTAATTCACCCCTCCACTTT	CASSLRGDFNSPLHF
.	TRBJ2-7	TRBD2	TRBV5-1	TGCGCCAGCAGCCTAAGCGGGAGGGACACCTACGAGCAGTACTTC	CASSLSGRDTYEQYF
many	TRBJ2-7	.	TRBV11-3	TGTGCCAGCAGCTTAAGAGGGGCCTACGAGCAGTACTTC	CASSLRGAYEQYF
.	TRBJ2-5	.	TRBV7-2	TGTGCCAGCAGCGACCGGGGAGGAGAGACCCAGTACTTC	CASSDRGGETQYF
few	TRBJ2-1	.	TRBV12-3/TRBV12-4	TGTGCCAGCAAAATGGACCCTGGGGACAATGAGCAGTTCTTC	CASKMDPGDNEQFF
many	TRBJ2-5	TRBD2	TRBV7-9	TGTGCCAGCAGCCACGGGACTAGGCTACAAGAGACCCAGTACTTC	CASSHGTRLQETQYF
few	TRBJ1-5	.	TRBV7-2	TGTGCCAGCAGCTTAGAGGGACACCTATATAGCAATCAGCCCCAGCATTTT	CASSLEGHLYSNQPQHF
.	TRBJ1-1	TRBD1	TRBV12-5	TGTGCTAGTGGCCCCGGGACAGGGGCAGTCGGCACTGAAGCTTTCTTT	CASGPGTGAVGTEAFF
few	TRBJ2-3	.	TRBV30	TGTGCCTGGAGTGTGGGGGTTACTAGCACAGATACGCAGTATTTT	CAWSVGVTSTDTQYF
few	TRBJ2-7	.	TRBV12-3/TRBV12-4	TGTGCCAGCAGTTCGGGCCTCACCGAGCAGTACTTC	CASSSGLTEQYF
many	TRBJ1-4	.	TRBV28	TGTGCCAGCAGTGATCTCGGGTTTGCAACTAATGAAAAACTGTTTTTT	CASSDLGFATNEKLFF
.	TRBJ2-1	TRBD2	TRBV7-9	TGTGCCAGCAGCTTAATGGCTAGCGGGAGGGCCCTTACCGCTTACAATGAGCAGTTCTTC	CASSLMASGRALTAYNEQFF
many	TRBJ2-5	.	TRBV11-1	TGTGCCAGCAGCTCCCCACCTGCTGGGGAGACCCAGTACTTC	CASSSPPAGETQYF
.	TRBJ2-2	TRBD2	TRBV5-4	TGTGCCAGCAGCTGGGGGGCTTCGGGAGGGCCATGGAACACCGGGGAGCTGTTTTTT	CASSWGASGGPWNTGELFF
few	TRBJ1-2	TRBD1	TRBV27	TGTGCCAGCAGCCTAGGGACAGGGGCCTATGGCTACACCTTC	CASSLGTGAYGYTF
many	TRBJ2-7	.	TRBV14	TGTGCCAGCAGCACACTCGGATGGAGCGAGCAGTACTTC	CASSTLGWSEQYF
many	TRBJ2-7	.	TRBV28	TGTGCCAGCGGTCTCGGGAGCTCTTACGAGCAGTACTTC	CASGLGSSYEQYF
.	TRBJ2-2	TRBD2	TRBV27	TGTGCCAGCAGCGGGAGGGCCTACACCGGGGAGCTGTTTTTT	CASSGRAYTGELFF
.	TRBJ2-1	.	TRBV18	TGTGCCAGCTCACAGGAAACGGGGGCAGGCCATGAGCAGTTCTTC	CASSQETGAGHEQFF
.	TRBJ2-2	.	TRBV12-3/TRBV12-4	TGTGCCAGCAGTTTAGGCCTTTACACCGGGGAGCTGTTTTTT	CASSLGLYTGELFF
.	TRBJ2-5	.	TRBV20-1	TGCAGTGCCCCCCCCCCCTCTGTAGAGACCCAGTACTTC	CSAPPPSVETQYF
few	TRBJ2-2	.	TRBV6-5	TGTGCCAGCAGTTACCCCGTCGGTAGCGGCCTCGATAGGAACACCGGGGAGCTGTTTTTT	CASSYPVGSGLDRNTGELFF
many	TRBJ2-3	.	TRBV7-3	TGTGCCAGCAGCGAGGGGGTTTTCACAGATACGCAGTATTTT	CASSEGVFTDTQYF
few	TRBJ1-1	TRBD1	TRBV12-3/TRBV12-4	TGTGCCAGCAGTCCTCGACAGGGCTTGAGTGAAGCTTTCTTT	CASSPRQGLSEAFF
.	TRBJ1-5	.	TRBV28	TGTGCCAGCATCTCTGCGGGGGCTCGACAGCCCCAGCATTTT	CASISAGARQPQHF
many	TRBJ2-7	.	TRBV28	TGTGCCAGCAGTTTAATTTGGAACGAGCAGTACTTC	CASSLIWNEQYF
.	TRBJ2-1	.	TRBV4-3	TGCGCCAGCAGGAGCTACCGCGAGTACAATGAGCAGTTCTTC	CASRSYREYNEQFF
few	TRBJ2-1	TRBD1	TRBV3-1	TGTGCCAGCAGACGGGCGGGCGGACAGGGATACAATGAGCAGTTCTTC	CASRRAGGQGYNEQFF
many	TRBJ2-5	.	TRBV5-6	TGTGCCAGCAGCTTGACCGGGCCCCGAAGGGCAGAGACCCAGTACTTC	CASSLTGPRRAETQYF
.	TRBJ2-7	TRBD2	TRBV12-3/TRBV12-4	TGTGCCAGCAGCCACCAATCCGGACTAGCGGGTCTTACCTACGAGCAGTACTTC	CASSHQSGLAGLTYEQYF
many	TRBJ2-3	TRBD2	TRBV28	TGTGCCAGCAGTCCGAGCGGGAGTAGCACAGATACGCAGTATTTT	CASSPSGSSTDTQYF
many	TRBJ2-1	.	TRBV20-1	TGCAGTGCTAGAGATTTCGACGGGAATGAGCAGTTCTTC	CSARDFDGNEQFF
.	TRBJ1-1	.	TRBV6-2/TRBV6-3	TGTGCCAGCAGTGACCGGGCAGACCTCACTGAAGCTTTCTTT	CASSDRADLTEAFF
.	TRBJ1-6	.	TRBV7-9	TGTGCCAGCAGCCCGAGTGGCTCCGGCTCCTATAATTCACCCCTCCACTTT	CASSPSGSGSYNSPLHF
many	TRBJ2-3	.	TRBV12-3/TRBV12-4	TGTGCCAGCAGTTTAGAGGGGCCGCCTACAGCAGATACGCAGTATTTT	CASSLEGPPTADTQYF
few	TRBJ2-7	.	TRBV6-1	TGTGCCAGCGAAAAAACAGGACTGAAAGGAGAGGAGTACTTC	CASEKTGLKGEEYF
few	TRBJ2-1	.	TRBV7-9	TGTGCCAGCAGGTCCCCGGGACCCTTC	CASRSPGPF
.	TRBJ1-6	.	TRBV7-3	TGTGCCAGCAGCTTAAATTCAGATTCACCCCTCCACTTT	CASSLNSDSPLHF
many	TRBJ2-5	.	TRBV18	TGTGCCAGCTCACCACGAGATTTGGAAGGGACCCAGTACTTC	CASSPRDLEGTQYF
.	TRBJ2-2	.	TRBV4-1	TGCGTCAGCAGCCAAGGATTCGCGGGAACGAACACCGGGGAGCTGTTTTTT	CVSSQGFAGTNTGELFF
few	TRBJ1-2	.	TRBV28	TGTGCCAGCAGCCTGGGGGGATCTAACTATGGCTACACCTTC	CASSLGGSNYGYTF
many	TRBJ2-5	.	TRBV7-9	TGTGCCAGCAGCTTAGCACAGGGAGCCGGGGGTACCCAGTACTTC	CASSLAQGAGGTQYF